The 28 T cell receptor beta chains given below trace back to one sample, sequenced in a study of blood T cell repertoires in COVID-19. Repertoires were generated with immunoSEQ multiplex PCR, while TCRdb's copy carries only in-frame clones and drops some. The sample holds 130,000 or so clones, roughly 90% seen once. Sequenced sample: peripheral blood. The receptors stem from a man aged 65 to 79 with active COVID-19.

The chain carries TRBV7-2 and TRBJ2-5, with TRBD2 matching over 8 bases. This CDR3 is 13 amino acids long. Germline CDR1 SGHTA, CDR2 FQGNSA. The V gene end was trimmed by 3 bases and the J gene end by 5 bases; junction bases not matched to a gene: 2. The CDR3 spells CASSFGRAETQYF. The CDR3 coding sequence is TGTGCCAGCAGCTTCGGGAGGGCGGAGACCCAGTACTTC.

The rearrangement links TRBV18 to TRBJ1-1, with 9 bases aligning to TRBD1. The CDR3 totals 14 residues. Germline V gene sequence: CDR1 KGHSH, CDR2 LQKENI. Trimming took 3 bases from V and 1 from J; bases not matched to a gene: 0. CDR3 sequence (DNA): TGTGCCAGCTCACCGGGACAGGGGAACACTGAAGCTTTCTTT. Encoded protein: CASSPGQGNTEAFF. Drawing the rest from reference TRBV18 and TRBJ1-1, the complete variable domain is NAGVMQNPRHLVRRRGQEARLRCSPMKGHSHVYWYRQLPEEGLKFMVYLQKENIIDESGMPKERFSAEFPKEGPSILRIQQVVRGDSAAYFCASSPGQGNTEAFFGQGTRLTVV.

The chain recombines TRBV10-2 with TRBJ2-7; D might be TRBD2 (6 bases). This CDR3 has 13 amino acids. The germline CDR1 and CDR2 sequences are WSHSY and SAAADI. Between the trimmed V and J ends, which lost 4 bases and 3 bases, there was a span of 10 bases. In DNA, the CDR3 is TGCGCCAGCAGTGCGGGAGACAACTACGAGCAGTACTTC. This encodes CASSAGDNYEQYF.

The genes are TRBV6-6 and TRBJ1-1; possible D gene TRBD1, 6 bases. The CDR3 contains 14 residues. Germline values: CDR1 MNHNY, CDR2 SVGAGI (reference sequence). The V and J ends lost 5 bases and 2 bases respectively, with 12 bases between them. The CDR3 spells CASSQGTPNTEAFF. The CDR3 region has the DNA TGTGCCAGCAGTCAAGGGACACCCAACACTGAAGCTTTCTTT.

This chain uses TRBV5-4 with TRBJ2-7, with 7 bases aligning to TRBD1. Germline-derived CDR1 and CDR2 are SGHNT and YYREEE (reference sequence). This CDR3 comprises 15 residues. The J segment lost 4 bases and the V segment lost 4 bases, leaving 11 bases of the junction unmatched. CDR3 residues: CASSPGTEGLYEQYF. Here the CDR3 DNA reads TGTGCCAGCAGCCCGGGGACAGAAGGCCTTTACGAGCAGTACTTC.

The V gene is TRBV5-4, the J gene TRBJ2-3; 10 bases line up with TRBD2. Germline lookup yields CDR1 SGHNT and CDR2 YYREEE (reference sequence). The V gene end was trimmed by 1 base and the J gene end by 1 base; junction bases not matched to a gene: 3. This CDR3 spans 16 amino acids. The CDR3 nucleotides read TGTGCCAGCAGCTTGCGGCTAGCGGGAGGCACAGATACGCAGTATTTT. Protein product: CASSLRLAGGTDTQYF.

This clone was found a few times. The gene calls are TRBV28 and TRBJ1-1; 7 bases match TRBD1. The germline V gene encodes CDR1 MDHEN and CDR2 SYDVKM. With 8 bases clipped from V and 0 bases from J, the junction kept 15 bases outside the gene matches. This CDR3 spans 17 amino acids. Here the CDR3 DNA reads TGTGCCAGCCTGACTCGGGACAGAGGGTCCATGAACACTGAAGCTTTCTTT. Amino acids: CASLTRDRGSMNTEAFF. Full variable domain (missing parts from reference TRBV28 and TRBJ1-1): DVKVTQSSRYLVKRTGEKVFLECVQDMDHENMFWYRQDPGLGLRLIYFSYDVKMKEKGDIPEGYSVSREKKERFSLILESASTNQTSMYLCASLTRDRGSMNTEAFFGQGTRLTVV.

This clone appeared a single time. This chain connects TRBV7-3 to TRBJ2-5; TRBD2 might be the D (6 bases). The CDR3 contains 16 residues. CDR1 SGHTA and CDR2 FQGTGA come from the germline V gene. V shed 1 base and J shed 2 bases, with 14 bases lying between them. The DNA for the CDR3 is TGTGCCAGCAGCTTAAATGGGGCGGGATTACAAGAGACCCAGTACTTC. Residues: CASSLNGAGLQETQYF.

The chain joins TRBV5-1 to TRBJ2-7; D is ambiguous. The length of the CDR3 is 13 residues. In germline, CDR1 is SGHRS, CDR2 YFSETQ. V shed 0 bases and J shed 4 bases, with 8 bases lying between them. CDR3: CASSLEVAYEQYF. Here the CDR3 DNA reads TGCGCCAGCAGCTTGGAGGTAGCTTACGAGCAGTACTTC. Filled out from reference TRBV5-1 and TRBJ2-7, the complete variable domain reads KAGVTQTPRYLIKTRGQQVTLSCSPISGHRSVSWYQQTPGQGLQFLFEYFSETQRNKGNFPGRFSGRQFSNSRSEMNVSTLELGDSALYLCASSLEVAYEQYFGPGTRLTVT.

The CDR3 nucleotides read TGTGCCAGCAGCGCTCGACTAGCGGGCTCCTACGAGCAGTACTTC. It codes for CASSARLAGSYEQYF. This chain links TRBV5-5 with TRBJ2-7; TRBD2 agrees at 10 bases. Germline V gene sequence: CDR1 SGHKS, CDR2 YYEKEE (reference sequence). This CDR3 spans 15 amino acids. The V segment lost 4 bases and the J segment 0 bases; nucleotides outside the gene matches: 4.

The chain combines TRBV29-1 with TRBJ2-1; 9 positions match TRBD2. The junction had 12 bases not matched to a gene; V was cut back by 6 bases and J by 3 bases. This CDR3 has 16 residues. CDR1 and CDR2 from the germline V gene are SQVTM and ANQGSEA. The CDR3 DNA follows: TGCAGCGTAGACAAAATGGGGACTAGCTTCTACAATGAGCAGTTCTTC. It translates to CSVDKMGTSFYNEQFF.

This clone appeared once. V is TRBV19 and J is TRBJ2-1; TRBD2 aligns across 8 bases. V trimming: 3 bases; J trimming: 6 bases; junction bases outside the gene matches: 7. Germline values: CDR1 LNHDA, CDR2 SQIVND (reference sequence). The CDR3 spans 15 residues. The CDR3 loop is CASSIAASGSNEQFF. CDR3 DNA sequence: TGTGCCAGTAGTATCGCGGCCAGCGGGAGCAATGAGCAGTTCTTC.

In its sample, this clone was seen once. J is TRBJ2-1 and V is TRBV19; 11 nucleotides match TRBD2. Germline V gives CDR1 LNHDA, CDR2 SQIVND (reference sequence). This CDR3 is 15 amino acids long. J gave up 6 bases and V 10 bases, and 11 bases lay outside the gene matches. The CDR3 protein is CATKVGTSGLNEQFF. CDR3 nucleotide sequence: TGTGCCACCAAGGTCGGGACTAGCGGCCTCAATGAGCAGTTCTTC.

The chain carries TRBV5-6 and TRBJ1-1, with 8 nucleotides matching TRBD1. Trimming took 0 bases from V and 2 from J; bases not matched to a gene: 9. The CDR3 covers 17 residues. Germline V gene sequence: CDR1 SGHDT, CDR2 YYEEEE. The CDR3 DNA follows: TGTGCCAGCAGCTTGGTGGCGGGACAGGCGCCAAACACTGAAGCTTTCTTT. It yields the protein CASSLVAGQAPNTEAFF.

The V and J genes are TRBV7-3 and TRBJ2-2, with a possible D match to TRBD1 (6 bases). Germline V gene lookup returns CDR1 SGHTA and CDR2 FQGTGA. Trimming took off 2 bases at V and 2 bases at J, with 6 bases between the two ends. The CDR3 is 14 amino acids. CDR3 region: CASSLGTNTGELFF. CDR3 DNA: TGTGCCAGCAGCTTAGGGACAAACACCGGGGAGCTGTTTTTT.

The chain joins TRBV11-2 to TRBJ2-1; 9 positions agree with TRBD1. Germline V lookup: CDR1 SGHAT, CDR2 FQNNGV. J gave up 2 bases and V 3 bases, and 5 bases lay outside the gene matches. The length of the CDR3 is 16 residues. DNA for the CDR3: TGTGCCAGCAGCTTGGAAACAGGGGGCGCCTACAATGAGCAGTTCTTC. Its protein product is CASSLETGGAYNEQFF.

V usage is TRBV18 and J usage is TRBJ2-7; TRBD2 might be the D (6 bases). V was pared by 1 base and J by 3 bases, with 16 bases between. This CDR3 is built from 16 residues. Per the germline V gene, CDR1 is KGHSH and CDR2 is LQKENI. The CDR3 loop reads CASSPLSGPTNYEQYF. CDR3 nucleotides: TGTGCCAGCTCACCACTTAGCGGCCCCACCAACTACGAGCAGTACTTC.

The rearrangement uses TRBV6-1 and TRBJ1-6; no clear D. From germline, CDR1 is MNHNS and CDR2 SASEGT. Trimming stripped 2 bases from V and 10 bases from J, with 9 bases between. CDR3 length: 13 residues. CDR3 sequence reads: CASSEPGNSPLHF. DNA for the CDR3: TGTGCCAGCAGTGAACCGGGGAACTCACCCCTCCACTTT.

This clone was seen only a few times. The V call is TRBV5-1, the J call TRBJ2-7; 9 positions match TRBD1. V dropped 4 bases and J dropped 2; count of bases not matched to a gene: 10. This CDR3 is built from 16 residues. The V gene's germline CDR1 is SGHRS and CDR2 YFSETQ. The CDR3 loop is CASSRSGQGRAYEQYF. CDR3 in DNA: TGCGCCAGCAGCCGTTCGGGACAGGGAAGGGCCTACGAGCAGTACTTC.

This clone came up many times. The chain couples TRBV21-1 to TRBJ2-3; no DNA check was done on the table's D call, TRBD1. TRBV21-1 is reported as a pseudogene. This CDR3 has 14 amino acids. In DNA form, the CDR3 reads TGTGCCAGCAGCATAGACACCCTCACAGATACGCAGTATTTT. It encodes CASSIDTLTDTQYF.

The chain couples TRBV27 to TRBJ2-7; 10 nucleotides align to TRBD2. CDR1 MNHEY and CDR2 SMNVEV come from the germline V gene (reference sequence). This CDR3 comprises 14 residues. The V and J ends lost 2 bases and 4 bases, in that order; junction bases with no gene match: 2. In DNA, the CDR3 is TGTGCCAGCAGTTTAGGACTAGCGGCTTACGAGCAGTACTTC. This translates into CASSLGLAAYEQYF.

The chain carries TRBV4-2 and TRBJ2-7; 11 bases are a match to TRBD2. This CDR3 is 20 amino acids long. Germline-derived CDR1 and CDR2 are LGHNA and YNFKEQ. J gave up 1 base and V 0 bases, and 14 bases lay outside the gene matches. The CDR3 is CASSQEESMDSGRGSYEQYF. In DNA, the CDR3 is TGTGCCAGCAGCCAAGAGGAGTCCATGGATAGCGGGAGGGGTTCCTACGAGCAGTACTTC.

The V call is TRBV4-1, the J call TRBJ2-7, with a tentative D call TRBD2 (6 bases). The CDR3 sequence is 17 residues long. Germline CDR1 is MGHRA and CDR2 is YSYEKL. The V end was cut by 0 bases, the J end by 1 base, with 16 bases between. The CDR3 DNA follows: TGCGCCAGCAGCCAAGATCGTATGCGGGGCCCTTCCTACGAGCAGTACTTC. Its translation: CASSQDRMRGPSYEQYF.

This clone has a single count. The chain joins TRBV5-4 to TRBJ2-1, with D possibly being TRBD1 (6 bases). The CDR3 totals 15 residues. V was shortened by 4 bases and J by 4 bases, with 15 bases between the two germline ends. The V gene's germline CDR1 is SGHNT and CDR2 YYREEE (reference sequence). The CDR3 loop reads CASSPNRVTYNEQFF. CDR3 DNA sequence: TGTGCCAGCAGCCCAAACAGGGTAACTTACAATGAGCAGTTCTTC.

CDR3 region: CASSLLASGYSYEQYF. CDR3 coding DNA: TGTGCCAGCAGTTTATTAGCCAGCGGATACTCCTACGAGCAGTACTTC. The chain couples TRBV28 to TRBJ2-7; TRBD2 is a possible D gene (5 bases). The ends were cut back, 1 base at V and 0 bases at J, with 13 bases in the middle. The germline V gene has CDR1 MDHEN and CDR2 SYDVKM. This CDR3 contains 16 residues.

The chain recombines TRBV2 with TRBJ2-2; no definite D call. Germline CDR1 SNHLY, CDR2 FYNNEI. The CDR3 runs 14 residues. V lost 6 bases and J lost 2, with 10 bases in between. CDR3 DNA sequence: TGTGCCAGCAGCACCACAGCAAACACCGGGGAGCTGTTTTTT. It specifies CASSTTANTGELFF.

The chain recombines TRBV7-2 with TRBJ2-5; D possibly corresponds to TRBD2 (7 bases). The CDR3 runs to 14 residues. Germline CDR1 reads SGHTA; CDR2 reads FQGNSA. Trimming took off 6 bases at V and 1 base at J, with 12 bases between the two ends. The CDR3 DNA follows: TGTGCCAGCAGTGTCGGGGGGCCCCAAGAGACCCAGTACTTC. Amino acids: CASSVGGPQETQYF.

The chain carries TRBV28 and TRBJ1-4, with 7 bases matching TRBD1. The V gene's germline CDR1 is MDHEN and CDR2 SYDVKM. The CDR3 runs to 13 residues. V shed 8 bases and J 7 bases; nucleotides not matched to a gene: 7. CDR3 nucleotide sequence: TGTGCCAGCCGGACAGGTGTTGGTGAAAAACTGTTTTTT. Protein sequence: CASRTGVGEKLFF. Filled out from reference TRBV28 and TRBJ1-4, the complete variable domain reads DVKVTQSSRYLVKRTGEKVFLECVQDMDHENMFWYRQDPGLGLRLIYFSYDVKMKEKGDIPEGYSVSREKKERFSLILESASTNQTSMYLCASRTGVGEKLFFGSGTQLSVL.